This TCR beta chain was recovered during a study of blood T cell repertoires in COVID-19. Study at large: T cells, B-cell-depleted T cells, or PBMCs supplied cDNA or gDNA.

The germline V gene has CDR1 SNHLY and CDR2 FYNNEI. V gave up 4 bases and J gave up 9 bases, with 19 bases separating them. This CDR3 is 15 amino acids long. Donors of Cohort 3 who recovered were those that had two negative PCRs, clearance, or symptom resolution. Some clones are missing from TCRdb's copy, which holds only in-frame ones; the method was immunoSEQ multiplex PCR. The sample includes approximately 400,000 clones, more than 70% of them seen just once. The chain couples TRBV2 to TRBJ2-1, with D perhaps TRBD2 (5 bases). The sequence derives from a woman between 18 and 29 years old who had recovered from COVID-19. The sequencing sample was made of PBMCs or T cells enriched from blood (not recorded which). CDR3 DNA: TGTGCCAGCAGTGTTGAGGGTGGGAGTCGGACTGAGCAGTTCTTC. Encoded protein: CASSVEGGSRTEQFF.